The 25 T cell receptor beta chains below were found in one sample sequenced in a study of T cell responses to AZD1222 COVID-19 vaccine. The method was immunoSEQ multiplex PCR; TCRdb's version includes in-frame clones alone and lacks a portion of them. This sample carries 150,000 to 200,000 clones, under 95% of them seen once, and the ten largest clones take 1% to 1.5%. Sequencing was performed on peripheral blood, taken 28 days after the second AZD1222 dose. The receptors stem from an adult who received the AZD1222 COVID-19 vaccine.

V usage is TRBV1 and J usage is TRBJ2-1; the D call in the table, TRBD1, was not verified against the DNA. TRBV1 is a known pseudogene. The CDR3 covers 17 residues. CDR3 nucleotide sequence: TGCACCAGCAGCCAAGATCGGGGCAGGGGGAAATACAATGAGCAGTTCTTC. This encodes CTSSQDRGRGKYNEQFF.

The V call is TRBV19, the J call TRBJ2-2; 8 nucleotides align to TRBD2. The CDR3 is 15 amino acids. CDR1 and CDR2 (germline): LNHDA, SQIVND (reference sequence). The junction had 11 bases not matched to a gene; V was cut back by 7 bases and J by 7 bases. CDR3 in DNA: TGTGCCAGTACCACCGCCGGGACTAGGGTCGGGGAGCTGTTTTTT. Translated: CASTTAGTRVGELFF. Looking up the rest from reference TRBV19 and TRBJ2-2 gives the full variable domain: DGGITQSPKYLFRKEGQNVTLSCEQNLNHDAMYWYRQDPGQGLRLIYYSQIVNDFQKGDIAEGYSVSREKKESFPLTVTSAQKNPTAFYLCASTTAGTRVGELFFGEGSRLTVL.

This rearrangement joins TRBV5-8 to TRBJ1-4; 8 bases agree with TRBD1. The CDR3 consists of 15 residues. V lost 5 bases and J lost 7; bases outside the gene matches: 10. Germline V gene data show CDR1 as SGHTS and CDR2 as YDEGEE. CDR3 sequence reads: CASSAGGRMGEKLFF. Here the CDR3 DNA reads TGTGCCAGCAGTGCAGGGGGCCGCATGGGTGAAAAACTGTTTTTT.

The chain links TRBV6-6 to TRBJ1-2; TRBD1 aligns across 8 bases. Germline-derived CDR1 and CDR2 are MNHNY and SVGAGI (reference sequence). The CDR3 consists of 15 residues. J was trimmed by 3 bases and V by 5 bases; bases with no gene match: 8. This CDR3 is CASSTRTGWDYGYTF. The CDR3 DNA is TGTGCCAGCAGTACCAGGACAGGGTGGGACTATGGCTACACCTTC.

The chain links TRBV27 to TRBJ2-7; D gene ambiguous. In germline, CDR1 is MNHEY, CDR2 SMNVEV (reference sequence). The CDR3 covers 15 residues. V shed 6 bases and J shed 0 bases, with 15 bases lying between them. CDR3 sequence: CASSPYTPISYEQYF. The CDR3 DNA is TGTGCCAGCAGCCCCTATACCCCTATCTCCTACGAGCAGTACTTC.

The rearrangement links TRBV30 to TRBJ2-5, with 9 bases fitting TRBD2. This CDR3 has 14 residues. The V and J ends lost 3 bases and 4 bases, in that order; junction bases with no gene match: 6. Germline CDR1 and CDR2: GTSNPN and SVGIG (reference sequence). In DNA form, the CDR3 reads TGTGCCTGGAGGGGGCGGGGGGGCCGAGAGACCCAGTACTTC. Translating gives CAWRGRGGRETQYF.

The chain carries TRBV10-3 and TRBJ1-3; D is unclear. Trimming pared 4 bases from V and 1 base from J, leaving 8 bases between. The CDR3 sequence is 14 residues long. The germline V gene encodes CDR1 ENHRY and CDR2 SYGVKD. Here the CDR3 DNA reads TGTGCCATCAGTGTGGACGGTTCTGGAAACACCATATATTTT. It yields the protein CAISVDGSGNTIYF.

The rearrangement joins TRBV5-1 to TRBJ1-2; D uncertain. Germline CDR1 SGHRS, CDR2 YFSETQ. The CDR3 has 15 residues. V dropped 0 bases and J dropped 7 bases, with 16 bases sitting between them. CDR3 sequence: CASSLAASRRGGYTF. CDR3 sequence (DNA): TGCGCCAGCAGCTTGGCCGCGAGCCGCCGCGGTGGCTACACCTTC. The full variable domain, with the rest looked up from reference TRBV5-1 and TRBJ1-2, is KAGVTQTPRYLIKTRGQQVTLSCSPISGHRSVSWYQQTPGQGLQFLFEYFSETQRNKGNFPGRFSGRQFSNSRSEMNVSTLELGDSALYLCASSLAASRRGGYTFGSGTRLTVV.

The chain has TRBV30 and TRBJ1-1, with 10 bases lining up with TRBD1. The CDR3 covers 15 residues. V gave up 3 bases and J gave up 0 bases; unmatched junction bases: 4. Germline V gene data show CDR1 as GTSNPN and CDR2 as SVGIG (reference sequence). CDR3 nucleotide sequence: TGTGCCTGGAGGGGACAGGGGACGATGAACACTGAAGCTTTCTTT. It is translated as CAWRGQGTMNTEAFF.

A single count supports this clone. The chain uses TRBV5-6 and TRBJ2-7, with D perhaps matching TRBD1 (6 bases). Germline V CDR1 and CDR2: SGHDT, YYEEEE. Trimming took off 4 bases at V and 6 bases at J, with 20 bases between the two ends. The CDR3 covers 15 residues. CDR3 coding DNA: TGTGCCAGCAGCACGTACCGGGACCTAGGGGGCGAGCAGTACTTC. Translated, it gives CASSTYRDLGGEQYF.

CDR3 in amino acids: CATSSTSGGIDEQFF. CDR3 sequence (DNA): TGTGCCACCAGCTCAACTAGCGGGGGGATCGATGAGCAGTTCTTC. The chain joins TRBV15 to TRBJ2-1; 12 nucleotides match TRBD2. The CDR3 contains 15 residues. Germline values: CDR1 LNHNV, CDR2 YYDKDF (reference sequence). The trim removed 5 bases at V and 8 bases at J, leaving 7 bases unmatched.

V usage is TRBV3-1 (or the pseudogene TRBV3-2) and J usage is TRBJ2-1; D is unresolved. Trimming pared 3 bases from V and 1 base from J, leaving 16 bases between. The V gene's germline CDR1 is LGHDT and CDR2 YNNKEL (reference sequence). The CDR3 extends over 17 amino acids. CDR3 nucleotides: TGTGCCAGCAGCCAGTCACGGGCTAGAAATTCCTACAATGAGCAGTTCTTC. Translation: CASSQSRARNSYNEQFF.

This sequence joins TRBV7-8 and TRBJ1-1, with D possibly TRBD1 on 6 matching bases. Trimming removed 3 bases at V and 1 base at J, with 9 bases between. Germline assignment: CDR1 SGHVS and CDR2 FQNEAQ. The CDR3 spans 14 residues. As DNA, the CDR3 is TGTGCCAGCAGCTTCTACAGGGCGAACACTGAAGCTTTCTTT. Translated, it gives CASSFYRANTEAFF.

V and J are TRBV6-5 and TRBJ2-3, with D perhaps assigned TRBD1 or TRBD2 (6 bases each). CDR3 length: 14 residues. The V gene lost 10 bases and the J gene lost 0 bases, with 14 bases spanning the gap. The germline V gene has CDR1 MNHEY and CDR2 SVGAGI. CDR3 residues: CATNGGRSTDTQYF. CDR3 nucleotide sequence: TGTGCCACCAACGGGGGCCGCAGCACAGATACGCAGTATTTT.

This chain links TRBV7-9 with TRBJ1-2; 9 bases line up with TRBD1. The V and J ends lost 10 bases and 8 bases, in that order; junction bases with no gene match: 11. CDR3 length equals 13 residues. The germline CDR1 and CDR2 sequences are SEHNR and FQNEAQ (reference sequence). CDR3: CATLGQGTGGYTF. Here the CDR3 DNA reads TGTGCCACCCTGGGACAGGGAACGGGGGGCTACACCTTC.

The chain carries TRBV6-5 and TRBJ2-2; D gene ambiguous. CDR1 is MNHEY and CDR2 is SVGAGI in the germline V gene. The CDR3 runs 15 residues. Trimming pared 10 bases from V and 0 bases from J, leaving 15 bases between. The CDR3 DNA sequence: TGTGCCACCTCGCGAGAGGATACGAACACCGGGGAGCTGTTTTTT. This sequence encodes CATSREDTNTGELFF.

The rearrangement uses TRBV30 and TRBJ1-1, with D uncertain. CDR1 is GTSNPN and CDR2 is SVGIG in the germline V gene (reference sequence). The CDR3 extends over 12 amino acids. V was cut by 4 bases and J by 2 bases, with 8 bases left in between. CDR3 nucleotides: TGTGCCTGGAACGACGGAAACACTGAAGCTTTCTTT. As protein: CAWNDGNTEAFF.

The rearrangement uses TRBV5-1 and TRBJ1-1; unclear D gene. CDR1 and CDR2 from the germline V gene are SGHRS and YFSETQ. Trimming cost V 0 bases and J 7 bases, with 13 bases left between them. This CDR3 is 14 amino acids long. CDR3 loop: CASSLDSGWGEAFF. Written as DNA, the CDR3 is TGCGCCAGCAGCTTGGATTCCGGTTGGGGTGAAGCTTTCTTT.

The rearrangement links TRBV14 to TRBJ2-7, with D tentatively TRBD1 (7 bases). CDR1 and CDR2 (germline): SGHDN, FVKESK. The ends were cut back, 5 bases at V and 2 bases at J, with 25 bases in the middle. This CDR3 is built from 18 residues. The CDR3 sequence is CASSTDPGDSLAPYEQYF. The CDR3 nucleotides are TGTGCCAGCAGCACCGACCCGGGGGACAGCCTAGCCCCCTACGAGCAGTACTTC. The full variable domain, in which reference TRBV14 and TRBJ2-7 provide the parts outside the CDR3, is EAGVTQFPSHSVIEKGQTVTLRCDPISGHDNLYWYRRVMGKEIKFLLHFVKESKQDESGMPNNRFLAERTGGTYSTLKVQPAELEDSGVYFCASSTDPGDSLAPYEQYFGPGTRLTVT.

The chain has TRBV19 and TRBJ1-2, with unresolved D. Germline-derived CDR1 and CDR2 are LNHDA and SQIVND (reference sequence). CDR3 size: 12 residues. V dropped 3 bases and J dropped 5 bases, with 7 bases sitting between them. CDR3 in DNA: TGTGCCAGTAGTATGCCTTTATATGGCTACACCTTC. Its translation is CASSMPLYGYTF.

The chain couples TRBV14 to TRBJ2-7; the match to TRBD2 covers 9 bases. The ends lost 1 base at V and 3 bases at J; junction bases unmatched: 4. The CDR3 contains 15 residues. Germline V CDR1 and CDR2: SGHDN, FVKESK. CDR3 nucleotide sequence: TGTGCCAGCAGCCAAGCCCTAGCGGGAATCTACGAGCAGTACTTC. Encoded protein: CASSQALAGIYEQYF.

This clone was detected only once. V is TRBV27 and J is TRBJ2-1; perhaps D is TRBD1 or TRBD2 (5 bases each). The CDR3 runs 16 residues. The germline CDR1 and CDR2 sequences are MNHEY and SMNVEV (reference sequence). The V end was cut by 2 bases, the J end by 7 bases, with 18 bases between. In DNA, the CDR3 is TGTGCCAGCAGTTTAAGTCGGGGCCCCCCCAAAAATGAGCAGTTCTTC. As protein: CASSLSRGPPKNEQFF.

The chain employs TRBV19 and TRBJ1-2; tentative D call: TRBD1 (6 bases). The germline V and J ends were trimmed by 5 bases and 2 bases, with 21 bases remaining between them. This CDR3 comprises 17 residues. The germline V gene encodes CDR1 LNHDA and CDR2 SQIVND (reference sequence). The CDR3 region is CASSWGTSPTLNYGYTF. CDR3 sequence (DNA): TGTGCCAGTAGTTGGGGGACATCTCCGACCCTCAACTATGGCTACACCTTC.

The gene calls are TRBV28 and TRBJ1-4; 7 bases are a match to TRBD1. The J segment lost 15 bases and the V segment lost 6 bases, leaving 7 bases of the junction unmatched. The germline V gene has CDR1 MDHEN and CDR2 SYDVKM. The CDR3 covers 11 residues. The CDR3 coding sequence is TGTGCCAGCAGGCTGGAGGGGACAGTGTTTTTT. Its protein is CASRLEGTVFF.

The chain carries TRBV25-1 and TRBJ1-2; the match to TRBD1 covers 7 bases. Trimming removed 5 bases from V and 8 bases from J; junction bases left unmatched: 11. CDR3 size: 14 residues. Germline loops: CDR1 MGHDK, CDR2 SYGVNS. The CDR3 reads CASSLTGALGGYTF. CDR3 sequence (DNA): TGTGCCAGCAGTCTCACAGGGGCTCTAGGGGGCTACACCTTC.